The rows below give T cell receptor beta chains drawn from one sample of a study of blood T cell repertoires in COVID-19. TCRdb's table, derived via immunoSEQ multiplex PCR, lists solely in-frame clones and lacks some. The sample has 150,000 to 200,000 clones, roughly 82% seen once. Source material: peripheral blood. The source of these receptors is a woman aged 40-49 years with COVID-19, enrolled during active disease. Both conserved end residues are part of each CDR3. The D gene is left open where the match is weak. Some rows have no size entry. The others give once, few or many, or a class for an expanded clone.

D gene,J gene,clone size,V gene,CDR3 DNA,CDR3 protein
TRBD1,TRBJ1-3,.,TRBV7-9,TGTGCCAGCAGTTTCGACAGGGGGCTATATTTT,CASSFDRGLYF
TRBD2,TRBJ2-3,.,TRBV7-2,TGTGCCAGCAGCTTAGTTGGTAGCGGGAGTACAGGAGATACGCAGTATTTT,CASSLVGSGSTGDTQYF
.,TRBJ2-6,.,TRBV3-1/TRBV3-2,TGTGCCGGCAGAAGACACCAGACAGGCCATTACTCTGGGGCCAACGTCCTGACTTTC,CAGRRHQTGHYSGANVLTF
.,TRBJ2-5,.,TRBV21-1,TGTGCCAGCAGCAAAGCCCTTTCACGACAGGGATGCCAAGAGACCCAGTACTTC,CASSKALSRQGCQETQYF
TRBD1,TRBJ2-6,.,TRBV7-2,TGTGCCAGCAGCTTAAAGACAGGGTCTGGGGCCAACGTCCTGACTTTC,CASSLKTGSGANVLTF
TRBD1,TRBJ2-1,.,TRBV24-1,TGTGCCACCAGTGATCCCCGGGACAGGACGTTTGAGCAGTTCTTC,CATSDPRDRTFEQFF
TRBD1,TRBJ2-1,.,TRBV19,TGTGCCACCGTTAGACAGGGAAAGGGCAATGAGCAGTTCTTC,CATVRQGKGNEQFF
TRBD1,TRBJ2-1,.,TRBV4-2,TGTGCCAGCAGCCAAGAAGGACAGGGCGGCGATGAGCAGTTCTTC,CASSQEGQGGDEQFF
.,TRBJ1-5,.,TRBV6-1,TGTGCCAGCAGTGATAGCCCCATAGGCAATCAGCCCCAGCATTTT,CASSDSPIGNQPQHF
TRBD2,TRBJ2-7,.,TRBV25-1,TGTGCCAGCAGGCTGGCGGGAGGCCCCTACGAGCAGTACTTC,CASRLAGGPYEQYF
.,TRBJ2-7,.,TRBV2,TGTGCCAGCAGTGAAGCGGTCCCCTGGGGCACCAACTCCTACGAGCAGTACTTC,CASSEAVPWGTNSYEQYF
.,TRBJ1-2,.,TRBV4-2,TGTGCCAGCAGCCCGACCCAGGGGAGTCACTATGGCTACACCTTC,CASSPTQGSHYGYTF
.,TRBJ1-1,.,TRBV13,TGTGCCAGCAGCCTCCTGACAGGCGGCGTGGCTGAAGCTTTCTTT,CASSLLTGGVAEAFF
.,TRBJ1-2,.,TRBV7-2,TGTGCCAGCAGCTTAATGTCAGGCCGAGCTAACTATGGCTACACCTTC,CASSLMSGRANYGYTF
.,TRBJ1-2,once,TRBV28,TGTGCCAGCAGTCTTGGACAGAACTATGGCTACACCTTC,CASSLGQNYGYTF
TRBD1,TRBJ1-1,.,TRBV7-9,TGTGCCAGCAGCCGACGGGACAGGACGAACACTGAAGCTTTCTTT,CASSRRDRTNTEAFF
.,TRBJ1-3,.,TRBV4-1,TGCGCCAGCAGCCAGGAAAGGACAGTTCATGGCCCTGGAAACACCATATATTTT,CASSQERTVHGPGNTIYF
TRBD1,TRBJ2-3,.,TRBV18,TGTGCCAGCTCACGACCCGGGACAGTTACCACAGATACGCAGTATTTT,CASSRPGTVTTDTQYF
TRBD2,TRBJ2-1,.,TRBV29-1,TGCAGCGCTGCGGGACTAGGAAACAATGAGCAGTTCTTC,CSAAGLGNNEQFF
.,TRBJ1-1,.,TRBV29-1,TGCAGCGTTGATTACGGGAGGGCTGAAGCTTTCTTT,CSVDYGRAEAFF
TRBD1,TRBJ1-1,.,TRBV7-8,TGTGCCAGCAGCGTACCCAGGGGGCCGGGGAACACTGAAGCTTTCTTT,CASSVPRGPGNTEAFF
TRBD2,TRBJ2-1,.,TRBV5-4,TGTGCCAGCAGCATCGGACTAGCGATGAATGAGCAGTTCTTC,CASSIGLAMNEQFF
TRBD2,TRBJ2-2,once,TRBV28,TGTGCCAGCAGAAAAACTAAAGCGGGGGGTGGAGCCGGGGAGCTGTTTTTT,CASRKTKAGGGAGELFF
TRBD2,TRBJ2-3,.,TRBV19,TGTGCCAGTAGTCGAGCGGGAGGGGGCACAGATACGCAGTATTTT,CASSRAGGGTDTQYF
TRBD2,TRBJ2-1,.,TRBV2,TGTGCCAGCACCACTAGCGGGGGCTACAATGAGCAGTTCTTC,CASTTSGGYNEQFF
TRBD2,TRBJ2-3,.,TRBV9,TGTGCCAGCAGCGGGGAGGGGAGGGCCGACTTGGGTACGCAGTATTTT,CASSGEGRADLGTQYF
TRBD1,TRBJ1-1,.,TRBV13,TGTGCCAGCAGCTTGACAGGGCCTAGCTATGAAGCTTTCTTT,CASSLTGPSYEAFF
TRBD2,TRBJ2-7,.,TRBV3-1/TRBV3-2,TGTGCCAGCAGCCAACGACTAGCGGAATACGAGCAGTACTTC,CASSQRLAEYEQYF
TRBD1,TRBJ2-2,.,TRBV18,TGTGCCAGCTCAGCCCAGGGGGCGAAGACCGGGGAGCTGTTTTTT,CASSAQGAKTGELFF
.,TRBJ2-1,.,TRBV5-1,TGCGCCAGCAGCTTGGTAGTCGATGAGCAGTTCTTC,CASSLVVDEQFF
TRBD1,TRBJ1-1,.,TRBV2,TGTGCCAGCAGTGAGCTACAGGGGATAGGCACTGAAGCTTTCTTT,CASSELQGIGTEAFF
.,TRBJ1-1,.,TRBV10-3,TGTGCCACTAAAGACAGGATAAACACTGAAGCTTTCTTT,CATKDRINTEAFF
TRBD1,TRBJ1-5,.,TRBV6-5,TGTGCCAGCAGTCCCGGGGACAGATATCAGCCCCAGCATTTT,CASSPGDRYQPQHF
TRBD1,TRBJ1-2,.,TRBV6-6,TGTGCCAGCAGTCAGCAGGGGGCGCGGTATGGCTACACCTTC,CASSQQGARYGYTF
.,TRBJ1-1,.,TRBV25-1,TGTGCCACCAGAGGAGTTGGCGACACTGAAGCTTTCTTT,CATRGVGDTEAFF
.,TRBJ2-1,.,TRBV15,TGTGCCACCAGCAGAGATAGGGGAATTAGCATCCTCGATGAGCAGTTCTTC,CATSRDRGISILDEQFF
.,TRBJ2-1,.,TRBV30,TGTGCCTGGAGTGTAGCAGGCGAGCAGTTCTTC,CAWSVAGEQFF
TRBD1,TRBJ1-2,.,TRBV30,TGTGCCTGGAGTAAGAACTTGCGGACAGGGCGGGGCTACACCTTC,CAWSKNLRTGRGYTF
.,TRBJ1-1,.,TRBV4-2,TGTGCCAGCAGCCAAGAAGGAGCCAGGAGCGGTGACACTGAAGCTTTCTTT,CASSQEGARSGDTEAFF
TRBD2,TRBJ2-7,few,TRBV6-5,TGTGCCAGCAGTTTCGGACTAGCGGGAGGCGAGCAGTACTTC,CASSFGLAGGEQYF
.,TRBJ1-1,.,TRBV7-9,TGTGCCAGCAGCTTTTGGGGGCAAGGGTACACTGAAGCTTTCTTT,CASSFWGQGYTEAFF
TRBD2,TRBJ2-1,once,TRBV27,TGTGCCAGCAGTAGGACTAGTGCAATTCCCAATGAGCAGTTCTTC,CASSRTSAIPNEQFF
TRBD1,TRBJ1-5,few,TRBV28,TGTGCCAGCAGAGCAAGGACAGGGAGCAATCAGCCCCAGCATTTT,CASRARTGSNQPQHF
TRBD1,TRBJ2-7,once,TRBV30,TGTGCCTGGGGGACAGGGGGCAGGTCCTACGAGCAGTACTTC,CAWGTGGRSYEQYF
.,TRBJ2-1,.,TRBV4-2,TGTGCCAGCAGCCAAGTGGAGGTATTGAATGAGCAGTTCTTC,CASSQVEVLNEQFF
TRBD1,TRBJ1-4,few,TRBV25-1,TGTGCCAGCACCGACAGGGCCGTTAATGAAAAACTGTTTTTT,CASTDRAVNEKLFF